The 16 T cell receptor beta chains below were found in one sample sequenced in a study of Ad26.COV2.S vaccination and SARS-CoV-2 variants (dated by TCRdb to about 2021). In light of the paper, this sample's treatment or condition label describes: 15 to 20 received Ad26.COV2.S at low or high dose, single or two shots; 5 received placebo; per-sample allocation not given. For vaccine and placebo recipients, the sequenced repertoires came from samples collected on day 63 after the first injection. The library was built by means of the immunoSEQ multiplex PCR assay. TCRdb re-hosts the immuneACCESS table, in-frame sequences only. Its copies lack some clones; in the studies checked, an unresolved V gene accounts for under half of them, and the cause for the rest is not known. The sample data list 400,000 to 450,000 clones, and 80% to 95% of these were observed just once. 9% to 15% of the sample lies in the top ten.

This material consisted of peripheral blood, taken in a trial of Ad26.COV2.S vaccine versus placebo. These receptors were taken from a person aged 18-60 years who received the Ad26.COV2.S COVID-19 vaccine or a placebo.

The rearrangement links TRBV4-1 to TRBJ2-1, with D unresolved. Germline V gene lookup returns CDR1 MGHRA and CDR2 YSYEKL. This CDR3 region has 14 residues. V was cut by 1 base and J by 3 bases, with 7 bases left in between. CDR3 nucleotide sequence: TGCGCCAGCAGCCAAGTGGGCCACTACAATGAGCAGTTCTTC. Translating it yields CASSQVGHYNEQFF.

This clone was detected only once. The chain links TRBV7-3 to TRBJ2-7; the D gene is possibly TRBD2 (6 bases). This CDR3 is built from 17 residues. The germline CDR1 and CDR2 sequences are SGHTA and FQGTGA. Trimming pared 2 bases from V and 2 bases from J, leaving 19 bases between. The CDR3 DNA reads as TGTGCCAGCAGCTTATCCGCGGGATCGAGGGGAACCTACGAGCAGTACTTC. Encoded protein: CASSLSAGSRGTYEQYF.

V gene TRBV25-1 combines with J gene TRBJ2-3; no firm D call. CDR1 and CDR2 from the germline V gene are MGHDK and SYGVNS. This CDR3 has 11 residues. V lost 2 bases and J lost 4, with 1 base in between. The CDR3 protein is CASSEPDTQYF. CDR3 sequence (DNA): TGTGCCAGCAGTGAACCAGATACGCAGTATTTT.

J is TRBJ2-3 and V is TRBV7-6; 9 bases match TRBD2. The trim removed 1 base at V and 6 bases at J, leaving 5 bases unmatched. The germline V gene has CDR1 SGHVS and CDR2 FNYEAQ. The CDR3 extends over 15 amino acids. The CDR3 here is CASSLVASGMDTQYF. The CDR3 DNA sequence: TGTGCCAGCAGCTTAGTGGCTAGCGGGATGGATACGCAGTATTTT.

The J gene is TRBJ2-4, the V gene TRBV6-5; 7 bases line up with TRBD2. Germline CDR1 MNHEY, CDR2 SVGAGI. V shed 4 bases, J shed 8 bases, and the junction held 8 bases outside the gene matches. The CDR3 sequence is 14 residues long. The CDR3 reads CASSSLATGDIQYF. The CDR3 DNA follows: TGTGCCAGCAGTTCACTAGCGACTGGAGACATTCAGTACTTC.

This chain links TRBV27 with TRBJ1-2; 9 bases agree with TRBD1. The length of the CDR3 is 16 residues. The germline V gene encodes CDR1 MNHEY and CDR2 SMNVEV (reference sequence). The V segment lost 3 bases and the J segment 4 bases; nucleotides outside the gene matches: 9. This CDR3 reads CASSLSGQGRGYGYTF. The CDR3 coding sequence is TGTGCCAGCAGTTTGTCAGGACAGGGGAGAGGCTATGGCTACACCTTC.

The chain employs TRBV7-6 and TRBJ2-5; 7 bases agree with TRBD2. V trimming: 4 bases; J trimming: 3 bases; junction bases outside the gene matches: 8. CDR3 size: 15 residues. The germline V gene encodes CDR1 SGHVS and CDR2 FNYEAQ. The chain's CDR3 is CASSSTSLPKETQYF. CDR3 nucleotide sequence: TGTGCCAGCAGCTCGACTAGCCTACCAAAAGAGACCCAGTACTTC.

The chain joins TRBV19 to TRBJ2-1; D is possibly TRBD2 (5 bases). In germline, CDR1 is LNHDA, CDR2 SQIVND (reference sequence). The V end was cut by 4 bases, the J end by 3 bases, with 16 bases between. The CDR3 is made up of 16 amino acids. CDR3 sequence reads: CASSKSGTSLYNEQFF. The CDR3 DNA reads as TGTGCCAGTAGTAAAAGCGGAACTTCCCTCTACAATGAGCAGTTCTTC.

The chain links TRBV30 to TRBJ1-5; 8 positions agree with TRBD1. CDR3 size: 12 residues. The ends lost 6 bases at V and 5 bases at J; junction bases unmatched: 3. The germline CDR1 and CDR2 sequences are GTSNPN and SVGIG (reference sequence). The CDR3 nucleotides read TGTGCCTGTGGACAGGGAGATCAGCCCCAGCATTTT. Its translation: CACGQGDQPQHF. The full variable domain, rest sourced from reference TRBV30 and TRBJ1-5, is SQTIHQWPATLVQPVGSPLSLECTVEGTSNPNLYWYRQAAGRGLQLLFYSVGIGQISSEVPQNLSASRPQDRQFILSSKKLLLSDSGFYLCACGQGDQPQHFGDGTRLSIL.

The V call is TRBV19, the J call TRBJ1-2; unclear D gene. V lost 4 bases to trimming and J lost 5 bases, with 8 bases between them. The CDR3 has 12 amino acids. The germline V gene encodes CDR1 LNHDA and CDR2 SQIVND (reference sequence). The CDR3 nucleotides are TGTGCCAGTAGTAGGGCAGATTATGGCTACACCTTC. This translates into CASSRADYGYTF.

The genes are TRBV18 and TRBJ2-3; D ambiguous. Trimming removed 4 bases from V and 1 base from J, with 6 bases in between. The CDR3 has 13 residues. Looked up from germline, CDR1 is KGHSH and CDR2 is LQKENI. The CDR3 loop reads CASSRDGTDTQYF. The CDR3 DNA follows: TGTGCCAGCTCACGGGATGGCACAGATACGCAGTATTTT.

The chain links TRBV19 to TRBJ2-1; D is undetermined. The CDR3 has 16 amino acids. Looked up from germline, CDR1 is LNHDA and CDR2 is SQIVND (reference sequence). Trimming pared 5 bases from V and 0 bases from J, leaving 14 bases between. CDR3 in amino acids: CASSEPPANSYNEQFF. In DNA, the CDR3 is TGTGCCAGTAGTGAACCACCAGCTAACTCCTACAATGAGCAGTTCTTC.

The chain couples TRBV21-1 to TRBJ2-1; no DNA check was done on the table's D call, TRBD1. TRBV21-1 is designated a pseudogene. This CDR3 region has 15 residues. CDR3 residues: CASSNTGERNDEQFF. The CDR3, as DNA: TGTGCCAGCAGCAATACAGGGGAAAGGAACGATGAGCAGTTCTTC.

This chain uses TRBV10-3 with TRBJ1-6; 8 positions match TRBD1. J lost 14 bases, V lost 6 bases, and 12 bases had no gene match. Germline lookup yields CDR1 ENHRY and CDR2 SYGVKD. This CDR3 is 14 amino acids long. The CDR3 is CAIREGTGGTALHF. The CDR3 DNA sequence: TGTGCCATCAGGGAGGGAACAGGGGGGACGGCCCTCCACTTT.

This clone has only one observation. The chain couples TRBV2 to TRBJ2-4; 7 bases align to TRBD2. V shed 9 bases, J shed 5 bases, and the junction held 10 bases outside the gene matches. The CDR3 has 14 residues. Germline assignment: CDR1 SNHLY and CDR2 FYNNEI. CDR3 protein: CASKRRETENIQYF. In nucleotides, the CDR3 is TGTGCCAGTAAAAGGCGGGAGACCGAAAACATTCAGTACTTC.

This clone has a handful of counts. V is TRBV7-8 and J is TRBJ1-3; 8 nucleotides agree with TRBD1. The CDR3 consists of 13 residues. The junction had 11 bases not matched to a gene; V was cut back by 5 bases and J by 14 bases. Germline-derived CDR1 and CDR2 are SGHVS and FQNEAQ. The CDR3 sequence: CASSGNRGSVLYF. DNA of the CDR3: TGTGCCAGCAGCGGAAACAGGGGGTCCGTTTTATATTTT.